This TCR beta chain was identified in a study of regulatory T cells in long-lasting Graves disease. iRepertoire HTBI primers and Arm-PCR of CDR3 regions built TCR beta libraries. TCRdb called the multiplex PCR reads again in MiXCR, with one record for every CDR3 protein. Of some 430,000 distinct CDR3 sequences detected, 20% to 25% appear once; the ten largest clones hold about 7%. CDR3 length: 16 amino acids. V gave up 4 bases and J gave up 8 bases, with 26 bases separating them. Germline lookup yields CDR1 SQVTM and CDR2 ANQGSEA. Study conclusions and caveats: TRBV28, TRBJ1-2 and TRBJ2-5 were favored in persistent disease. Shared public clonotypes totalled about 2,800 in persistent patients, compared with about 990 in new patients.

This clonotype has only a few counts. Its antigen is as yet unknown. Noted time point: persistent/refractory GD, antithyroid drugs over 5 years with positive TRAb. PBMCs were the source of the RNA used for TCR sequencing. Material: peripheral blood mononuclear cells (PBMCs), obtained when the disease was refractory, from a patient treated with antithyroid drugs. The clonotype originates from a female donor with Graves disease. The genes are TRBV29-1 and TRBJ1-2; possible D gene TRBD1, 6 bases. CDR3 loop: CSVGRPGGARLEGYTF. Written as DNA, the CDR3 is TGCAGCGTTGGCCGCCCGGGGGGGGCGCGATTGGAAGGCTACACCTTC. Combining the CDR3 with reference TRBV29-1 and TRBJ1-2 gives the whole variable domain SAVISQKPSRDICQRGTSLTIQCQVDSQVTMMFWYRQQPGQSLTLIATANQGSEATYESGFVIDKFPISRPNLTFSTLTVSNMSPEDSSIYLCSVGRPGGARLEGYTFGSGTRLTVV.